This TCR beta chain originates from a study of T cell repertoires in cytomegalovirus infection. At the level of the study: Both recently identified HLA-C-restricted and well-studied HLA-B-restricted CMV epitopes were used in the study. Evidence of both CMV infection and a matching HLA type came from public TCR beta signatures. Study results and limitations: The study found HLA-C-restricted CMV-specific TCR beta clonotypes dominating the ex vivo response.

Each CDR3 protein is one row after TCRdb ran MiXCR on the reads. There are about 700,000 distinct CDR3 sequences in the sample; about 30% occur only once, and roughly 18% lies in the top ten. Remarks on this clonotype: Its specificity is not known.

Trimming cost V 1 base and J 6 bases, with 11 bases left between them. This CDR3 contains 14 residues. Looked up from germline, CDR1 is SGHVS and CDR2 is FQNEAQ. The gene calls are TRBV7-8 and TRBJ2-3, with D hard to call. The sequences come from cultured PBMCs, collected from culture after CMV antigen stimulation. This receptor was obtained from a human donor in good health (CMV status not recorded). Some clones in this sample may be carry-over from other donors' samples. The CDR3 loop reads CASSLVSLVDTQYF. The CDR3 region has the DNA TGTGCCAGCAGCTTAGTTTCATTGGTTGATACGCAGTATTTT.